This TCR beta chain stems from a study of T cells after posttransplantation cyclophosphamide. The naive gate required viable CD3+CD4+ or CD3+CD8+ cells with CCR7+CD45RA+CD45RO-CD95-CD27+CD28+ phenotype. In the case of this clone: Antigen specificity is unknown.

The CDR3 is made up of 14 amino acids. The V and J ends lost 3 bases and 1 base, in that order; junction bases with no gene match: 0. Germline V gives CDR1 SGHTA, CDR2 FQGTGA. The study, taken as a whole, reports: Donor-recipient repertoire similarity was low at 1-2 months, rising over year one.

The protocol was immunoSEQ multiplex PCR, while the TCRdb copy is restricted to in-frame clones and leaves out a portion. The sample records some 33,000 clones, roughly 90% being singletons. The TCR comes from a man aged 30 to 45 in good health and a related stem cell transplant donor. The sample consisted of naive CD4+ T cells sorted from blood. The chain links TRBV7-3 to TRBJ1-3; 7 nucleotides agree with TRBD1. The CDR3 loop reads CASSLTGSGNTIYF. For the CDR3, the DNA is TGTGCCAGCAGCTTGACAGGGTCTGGAAACACCATATATTTT.